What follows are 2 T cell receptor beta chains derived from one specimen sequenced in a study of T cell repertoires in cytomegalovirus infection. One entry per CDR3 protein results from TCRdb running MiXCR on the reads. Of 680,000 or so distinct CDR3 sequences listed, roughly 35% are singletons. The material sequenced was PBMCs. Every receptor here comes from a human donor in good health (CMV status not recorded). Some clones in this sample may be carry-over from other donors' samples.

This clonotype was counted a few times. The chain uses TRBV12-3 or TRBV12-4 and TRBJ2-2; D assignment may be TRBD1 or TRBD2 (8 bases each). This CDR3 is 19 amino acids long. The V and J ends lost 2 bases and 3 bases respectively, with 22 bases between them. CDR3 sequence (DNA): TGTGCCAGCAGTTTATACAGGGGGTCGGCGGGAGGCGACACCGGGGAGCTGTTTTTT. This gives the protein CASSLYRGSAGGDTGELFF.

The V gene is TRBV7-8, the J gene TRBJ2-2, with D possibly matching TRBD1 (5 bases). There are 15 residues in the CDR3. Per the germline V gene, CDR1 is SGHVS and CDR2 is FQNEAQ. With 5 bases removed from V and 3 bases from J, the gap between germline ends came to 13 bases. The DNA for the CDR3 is TGTGCCAGCAGCAACTCCAGGGTGTACACCGGGGAGCTGTTTTTT. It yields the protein CASSNSRVYTGELFF.